Listed below are T cell receptor beta chains from one sample, sequenced in a study of blood T cell repertoires in COVID-19. Repertoires were generated with immunoSEQ multiplex PCR, while TCRdb's copy carries only in-frame clones and drops some. The sample lists 150,000 to 200,000 clones, around 80% occurring once. Material for sequencing was peripheral blood. The receptors were sampled from an elderly woman with active or convalescent COVID-19. Each CDR3 is given with its conserved first and last residue. Each record gives: clone size, V gene, J gene, D gene, CDR3 DNA, CDR3 protein. A D gene is named only where the DNA matches it firmly. For some rows the clone size is stated as once, few or many, or as a class when expanded; others skip it.

clone_size: -
v_call: TRBV24-1
j_call: TRBJ2-1
d_call: -
cdr3_nt: TGTGCCACCAGTGACGCTACCTCCGCGGGGTCCTACAATGAGCAGTTCTTC
cdr3_aa: CATSDATSAGSYNEQFF

clone_size: -
v_call: TRBV5-1
j_call: TRBJ1-5
d_call: TRBD1
cdr3_nt: TGCGCCAGCAGCCTCGGGACAGTTGATCAGCCCCAGCATTTT
cdr3_aa: CASSLGTVDQPQHF

clone_size: few
v_call: TRBV12-3/TRBV12-4
j_call: TRBJ1-2
d_call: -
cdr3_nt: TGTGCCAGCAGTTTTTGGCGGGGAGGCTACACCTTC
cdr3_aa: CASSFWRGGYTF

clone_size: few
v_call: TRBV4-3
j_call: TRBJ2-1
d_call: TRBD2
cdr3_nt: TGCGCCAGCAGCCAATGGGTGGGACTAGCGGGGGGGCCGAACAATGAGCAGTTCTTC
cdr3_aa: CASSQWVGLAGGPNNEQFF

clone_size: -
v_call: TRBV7-8
j_call: TRBJ2-3
d_call: TRBD1
cdr3_nt: TGTGCCAGCAGCTTAGGAGGGGGCATTGATACGCAGTATTTT
cdr3_aa: CASSLGGGIDTQYF

clone_size: -
v_call: TRBV7-9
j_call: TRBJ1-4
d_call: TRBD1
cdr3_nt: TGTGCCAGCAGCTCACAGGGGATTAATGAAAAACTGTTTTTT
cdr3_aa: CASSSQGINEKLFF

clone_size: -
v_call: TRBV7-9
j_call: TRBJ1-1
d_call: -
cdr3_nt: TGTGCCAGCAGCCCAACTAGCGAGCGGGGTGCTTTCTTT
cdr3_aa: CASSPTSERGAFF

clone_size: -
v_call: TRBV19
j_call: TRBJ1-3
d_call: -
cdr3_nt: TGTGCCAGTAGTATACGACAGGCGAGCTCTGGAAACACCATATATTTT
cdr3_aa: CASSIRQASSGNTIYF

clone_size: -
v_call: TRBV19
j_call: TRBJ1-5
d_call: TRBD1
cdr3_nt: TGTGCCAGTAGTATAAAGACAGGGCCTCAGCCCCAGCATTTT
cdr3_aa: CASSIKTGPQPQHF

clone_size: once
v_call: TRBV7-7
j_call: TRBJ2-7
d_call: -
cdr3_nt: TGTGCTAGCAGCCCTTCACCAGACAGCGAGCAGTACTTC
cdr3_aa: CASSPSPDSEQYF

clone_size: -
v_call: TRBV6-5
j_call: TRBJ1-2
d_call: TRBD1
cdr3_nt: TGTGCCAGCAGTAAGGGGACAGGGAACTATGGCTACACCTTC
cdr3_aa: CASSKGTGNYGYTF

clone_size: -
v_call: TRBV6-6
j_call: TRBJ1-4
d_call: TRBD1
cdr3_nt: TGTGCCAGCACTCACAGGGGCCCGGATGAAAAACTGTTTTTT
cdr3_aa: CASTHRGPDEKLFF

clone_size: -
v_call: TRBV10-3
j_call: TRBJ2-5
d_call: TRBD2
cdr3_nt: TGTGCCATTTCTAGCGGGGGCTGGGAGACCCAGTACTTC
cdr3_aa: CAISSGGWETQYF

clone_size: -
v_call: TRBV4-1
j_call: TRBJ2-7
d_call: -
cdr3_nt: TGCGCCAGCAGCCAAGATCGACAGGCTAGTCCCAGGGGATCCTACGAGCAGTACTTC
cdr3_aa: CASSQDRQASPRGSYEQYF

clone_size: once
v_call: TRBV19
j_call: TRBJ2-3
d_call: TRBD2
cdr3_nt: TGTGCCAGTAGATCCATTAGCGGGGGGTTTACAGATACGCAGTATTTT
cdr3_aa: CASRSISGGFTDTQYF

clone_size: -
v_call: TRBV5-4
j_call: TRBJ2-5
d_call: -
cdr3_nt: TGTGCCAGCAGCGGGGGGGCGGGCTACCAAGAGACCCAGTACTTC
cdr3_aa: CASSGGAGYQETQYF

clone_size: -
v_call: TRBV11-3
j_call: TRBJ1-1
d_call: -
cdr3_nt: TGTGCCAGCAGCTTAGATCAGGGAACTGAAGCTTTCTTT
cdr3_aa: CASSLDQGTEAFF

clone_size: -
v_call: TRBV7-9
j_call: TRBJ1-2
d_call: TRBD1
cdr3_nt: TGTGCCAGCAGCGCCGGGAGTCAATCACAGGGGGGTTATGGCTACACCTTC
cdr3_aa: CASSAGSQSQGGYGYTF

clone_size: -
v_call: TRBV7-9
j_call: TRBJ1-1
d_call: TRBD1
cdr3_nt: TGTGCCAGCAGCTCCGGGACAGTGAACACTGAAGCTTTCTTT
cdr3_aa: CASSSGTVNTEAFF

clone_size: -
v_call: TRBV6-2/TRBV6-3
j_call: TRBJ1-5
d_call: TRBD1
cdr3_nt: TGTGCCAGCAGTTACCATTCGACAGGGCCCAATCAGCCCCAGCATTTT
cdr3_aa: CASSYHSTGPNQPQHF

clone_size: -
v_call: TRBV9
j_call: TRBJ1-3
d_call: -
cdr3_nt: TGTGCCAGCAGCCTACAGGGTTCAGGAAACACCATATATTTT
cdr3_aa: CASSLQGSGNTIYF

clone_size: -
v_call: TRBV6-5
j_call: TRBJ2-7
d_call: TRBD1
cdr3_nt: TGTGCCAGCAGTTTAGGACAGGCTGGAGACGAGCAGTACTTC
cdr3_aa: CASSLGQAGDEQYF

clone_size: -
v_call: TRBV4-1
j_call: TRBJ2-1
d_call: TRBD2
cdr3_nt: TGCGCCAGCAGCCAAGATTGGCAAGCGGGGGAGCAGTTCTTC
cdr3_aa: CASSQDWQAGEQFF

clone_size: -
v_call: TRBV6-4
j_call: TRBJ1-3
d_call: TRBD1
cdr3_nt: TGTGCCAGCAGTGGGACAGGTACCTCTGGAAACACCATATATTTT
cdr3_aa: CASSGTGTSGNTIYF

clone_size: once
v_call: TRBV7-8
j_call: TRBJ2-3
d_call: TRBD1
cdr3_nt: TGTGCCAGCAGCTACGGACAGGGTGATACGCAGTATTTT
cdr3_aa: CASSYGQGDTQYF

clone_size: -
v_call: TRBV7-9
j_call: TRBJ2-7
d_call: TRBD2
cdr3_nt: TGTGCCAGCAGCTTAGTCGGCGGGGGGGCTGGCGAGCAGTACTTC
cdr3_aa: CASSLVGGGAGEQYF

clone_size: -
v_call: TRBV18
j_call: TRBJ2-5
d_call: TRBD2
cdr3_nt: TGTGCCAGCTCACCCGTAGCGGGGGCTCAAGAGACCCAGTACTTC
cdr3_aa: CASSPVAGAQETQYF

clone_size: -
v_call: TRBV6-2/TRBV6-3
j_call: TRBJ1-2
d_call: TRBD1
cdr3_nt: TGTGCCAGCAGTTCGCGACAGGGAGGAAATAACTATGGCTACACCTTC
cdr3_aa: CASSSRQGGNNYGYTF